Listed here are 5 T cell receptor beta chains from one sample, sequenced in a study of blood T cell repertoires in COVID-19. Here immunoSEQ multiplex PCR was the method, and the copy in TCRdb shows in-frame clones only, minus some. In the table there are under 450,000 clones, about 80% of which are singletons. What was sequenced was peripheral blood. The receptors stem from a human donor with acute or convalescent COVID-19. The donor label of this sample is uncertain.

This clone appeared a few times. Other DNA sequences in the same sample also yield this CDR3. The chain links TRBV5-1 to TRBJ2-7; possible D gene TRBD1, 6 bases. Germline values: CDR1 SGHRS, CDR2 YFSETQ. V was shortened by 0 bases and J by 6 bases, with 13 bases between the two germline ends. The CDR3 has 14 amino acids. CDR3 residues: CASSLEGQGREQYF. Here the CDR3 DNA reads TGCGCCAGCAGCTTGGAAGGGCAGGGGCGCGAGCAGTACTTC. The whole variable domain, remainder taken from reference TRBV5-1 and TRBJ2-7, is KAGVTQTPRYLIKTRGQQVTLSCSPISGHRSVSWYQQTPGQGLQFLFEYFSETQRNKGNFPGRFSGRQFSNSRSEMNVSTLELGDSALYLCASSLEGQGREQYFGPGTRLTVT.

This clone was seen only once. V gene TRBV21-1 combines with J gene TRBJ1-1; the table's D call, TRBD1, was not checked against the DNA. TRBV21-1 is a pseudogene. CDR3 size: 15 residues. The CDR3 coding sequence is TGTGCCAGCAGCACCCAAGACAGGCCCGACACTGAAGCTTTCTTT. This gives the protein CASSTQDRPDTEAFF.

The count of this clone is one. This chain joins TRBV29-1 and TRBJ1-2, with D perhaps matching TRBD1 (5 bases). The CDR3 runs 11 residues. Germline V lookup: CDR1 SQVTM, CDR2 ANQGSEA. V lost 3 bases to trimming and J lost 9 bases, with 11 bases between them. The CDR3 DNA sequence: TGCAGCGTTGAGGGGGACTTTAGCTACACCTTC. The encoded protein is CSVEGDFSYTF.

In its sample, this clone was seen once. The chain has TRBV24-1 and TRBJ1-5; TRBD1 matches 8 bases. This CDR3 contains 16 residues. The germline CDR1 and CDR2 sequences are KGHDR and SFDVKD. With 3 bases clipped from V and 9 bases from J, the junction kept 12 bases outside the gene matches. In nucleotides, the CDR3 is TGTGCCACCAGTGATCCGGACAGGGCCTTACTAGGGCCCCAGCATTTT. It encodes CATSDPDRALLGPQHF.

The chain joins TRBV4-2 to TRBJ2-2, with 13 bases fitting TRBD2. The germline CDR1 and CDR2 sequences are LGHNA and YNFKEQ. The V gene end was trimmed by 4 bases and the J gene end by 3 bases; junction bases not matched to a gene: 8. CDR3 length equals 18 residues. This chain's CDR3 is CASSRGLAGAADTGELFF. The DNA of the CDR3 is TGTGCCAGCAGCCGTGGACTAGCGGGAGCGGCGGACACCGGGGAGCTGTTTTTT.